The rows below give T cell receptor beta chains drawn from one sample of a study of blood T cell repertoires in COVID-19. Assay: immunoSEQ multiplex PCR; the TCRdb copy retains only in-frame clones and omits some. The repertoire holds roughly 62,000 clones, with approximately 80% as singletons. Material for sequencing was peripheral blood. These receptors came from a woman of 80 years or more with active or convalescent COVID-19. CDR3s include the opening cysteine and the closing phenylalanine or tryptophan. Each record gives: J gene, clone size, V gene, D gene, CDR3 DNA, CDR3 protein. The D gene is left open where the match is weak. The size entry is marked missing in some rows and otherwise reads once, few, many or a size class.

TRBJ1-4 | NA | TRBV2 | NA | TGTGCCTCACGGAGGGGTACGGAAAAACTGTTTTTT | CASRRGTEKLFF
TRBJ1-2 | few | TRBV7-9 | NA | TGTGCCAGCAGCTTGGGAGAGGGTTACTATGGCTACACCTTC | CASSLGEGYYGYTF
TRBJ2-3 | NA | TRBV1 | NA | TGCACCAGCAGCCAGGGGACTAGCGGGACTACAGATACGCAGTATTTT | CTSSQGTSGTTDTQYF
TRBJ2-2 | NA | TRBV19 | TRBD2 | TGTGCCAGTAGTATTGCCGGGGGGGACACCGGGGAGCTGTTTTTT | CASSIAGGDTGELFF
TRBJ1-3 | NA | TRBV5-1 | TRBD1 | TGCGCCAGCAGCTTAGACAGGGGCGGAAACACCATATATTTT | CASSLDRGGNTIYF
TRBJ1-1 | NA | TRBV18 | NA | TGTGCCAGCTCACCACCGTTCACCTATGAAGCTTTCTTT | CASSPPFTYEAFF
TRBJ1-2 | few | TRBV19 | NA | TGTGCCAGTAGTATCGGCGGGGCGGCAGGAGGCTACACCTTC | CASSIGGAAGGYTF
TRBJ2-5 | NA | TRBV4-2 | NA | TGTGCCAGCAGCCAAGACCATATGGCCCCGCTTCGCCAGTACTTC | CASSQDHMAPLRQYF
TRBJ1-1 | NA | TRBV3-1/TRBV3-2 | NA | TGTGCCAGCAGCCCACTGGACATGAACACTGAAGCTTTCTTT | CASSPLDMNTEAFF
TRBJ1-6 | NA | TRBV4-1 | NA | TGCGCCAGCAGCAATCCCGCCCGGGTTAATTCACCCCTCCACTTT | CASSNPARVNSPLHF
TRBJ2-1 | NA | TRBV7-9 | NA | TGTGCCAGCAGCTTAAACCTCCAGGTGCAGTTCTTC | CASSLNLQVQFF
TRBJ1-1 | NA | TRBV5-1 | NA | TGCGCCAGCAGCTTGCTGACAGGTCGCACTGAAGCTTTCTTT | CASSLLTGRTEAFF
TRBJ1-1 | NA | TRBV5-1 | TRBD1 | TGCGCCAGCAGCCCGGGACAGGGGGCTGGAGCTTTCTTT | CASSPGQGAGAFF
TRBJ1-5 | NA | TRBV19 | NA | TGTGCCAGTAGGGGCGGACAGAATAATCAGCCCCAGCATTTT | CASRGGQNNQPQHF
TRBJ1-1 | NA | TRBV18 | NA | TGTGCCAGCTCACGGCTAAAACGGAGCGACACTGAAGCTTTCTTT | CASSRLKRSDTEAFF
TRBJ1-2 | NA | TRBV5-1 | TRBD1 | TGCGCCAGCAGCTCAGGGGGCGACGGCTACACCTTC | CASSSGGDGYTF
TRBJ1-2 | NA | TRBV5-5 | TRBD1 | TGTGCCAGCAGCAGGGGACAGGGAGTGGGCTACACCTTC | CASSRGQGVGYTF
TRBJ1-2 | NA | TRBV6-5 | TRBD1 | TGTGCCAGCAGGGAGACAGGGACTAACTATGGCTACACCTTC | CASRETGTNYGYTF
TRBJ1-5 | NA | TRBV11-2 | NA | TGTGCCAGCAGCTTGGGACTGAGCAATCAGCCCCAGCATTTT | CASSLGLSNQPQHF
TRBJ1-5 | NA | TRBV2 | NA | TGTGCCAGCAGTCAGGTAGGGGGAAATCAGCCCCAGCATTTT | CASSQVGGNQPQHF
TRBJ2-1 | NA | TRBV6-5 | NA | TGTGCCAGCAGTTACCAGGTTTCGACCTACAATGAGCAGTTCTTC | CASSYQVSTYNEQFF
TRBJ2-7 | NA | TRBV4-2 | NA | TGTGCCAGCAGCCAAGATCCCTGGCTCGAGCAGTACTTC | CASSQDPWLEQYF
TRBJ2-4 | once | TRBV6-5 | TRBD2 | TGTGCCAGCAGCTACGGGACTACTGGAGACAACATTCAGTACTTC | CASSYGTTGDNIQYF
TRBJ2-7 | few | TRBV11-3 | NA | TGTGCCAGCAGCTTAGAAATGACAAGCCCTGTCTTC | CASSLEMTSPVF
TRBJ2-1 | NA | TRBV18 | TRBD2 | TGTGCCAGCTCACCTCAGGGGCTAGCGGGGGGGATGAAGTTCTTC | CASSPQGLAGGMKFF
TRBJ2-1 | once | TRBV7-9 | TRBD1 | TGTGCCAGCAGCTTAGGTGGGACAGGGGGGCAGTTCTTC | CASSLGGTGGQFF
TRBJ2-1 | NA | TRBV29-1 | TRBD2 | TGCAGCACGGGACTAGCGGGGAACGAGCAGTTCTTC | CSTGLAGNEQFF
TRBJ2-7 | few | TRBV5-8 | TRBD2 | TGTGCCAGCAGGAAGCGGGGGGGCACGTACGAGCAGTACTTC | CASRKRGGTYEQYF
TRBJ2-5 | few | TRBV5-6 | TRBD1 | TGTGCCAGCAGTTCAGGGGGCGCGGGGGAGACCCAGTACTTC | CASSSGGAGETQYF
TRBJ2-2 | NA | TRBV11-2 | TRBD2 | TGTGCCAGCACCACTAGCGGGGGGTACGGGGAGCTGTTTTTT | CASTTSGGYGELFF
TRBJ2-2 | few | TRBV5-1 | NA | TGCGCCAGCAGCACCAGGGGAAACACCGGGGAGCTGTTTTTT | CASSTRGNTGELFF
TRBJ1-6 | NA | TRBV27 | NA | TGTGCCAGCAGTTTATGGCGGGTGCGGAATTCACCCCTCCACTTT | CASSLWRVRNSPLHF
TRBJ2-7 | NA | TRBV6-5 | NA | TGTGCCAGCGGACCGGGATTCCCCTACGAGCAGTACTTC | CASGPGFPYEQYF
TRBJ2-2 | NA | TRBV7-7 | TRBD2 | TGTGCCAGCAGCCCAGGGACTAGCCGCGTAAACACCGGGGAGCTGTTTTTT | CASSPGTSRVNTGELFF
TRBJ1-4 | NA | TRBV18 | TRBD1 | TGTGCCAGCTCACCGGACAGGGTACCGGAAAAACTGTTTTTT | CASSPDRVPEKLFF
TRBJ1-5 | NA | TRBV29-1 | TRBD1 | TGCAGCGTTCGACAGGGGGGTGAACAGCCCCAGCATTTT | CSVRQGGEQPQHF
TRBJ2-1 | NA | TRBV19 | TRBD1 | TGTGCCAGTAGTCTATTCAGACAGGGGGCGAGGAATGAGCAGTTCTTC | CASSLFRQGARNEQFF
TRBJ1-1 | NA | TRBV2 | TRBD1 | TGTGCCAGCAGGCGGACAGGGGCGTTGAACACTGAAGCTTTCTTT | CASRRTGALNTEAFF
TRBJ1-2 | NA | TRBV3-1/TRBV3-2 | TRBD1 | TGTGCCAGCAGCCAACAGCCAGGGGGAAGCTATGGCTACACCTTC | CASSQQPGGSYGYTF
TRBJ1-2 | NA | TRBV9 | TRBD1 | TGTGCCAGCAGCGGAACAGGGGGCTATGGCTACACCTTC | CASSGTGGYGYTF
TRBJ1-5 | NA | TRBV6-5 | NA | TGTGCCAGCAAGGAGCTCCCTTATAGCAATCAGCCCCAGCATTTT | CASKELPYSNQPQHF
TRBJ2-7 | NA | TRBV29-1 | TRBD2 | TGCAGCGTGGGACTAGCGGGGGAGGATGGCTACGAGCAGTACTTC | CSVGLAGEDGYEQYF
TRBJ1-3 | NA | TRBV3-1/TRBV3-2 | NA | TGTGCCAGCAGCCGGGGACTCTCCGGCGCTGGAAACACCATATATTTT | CASSRGLSGAGNTIYF